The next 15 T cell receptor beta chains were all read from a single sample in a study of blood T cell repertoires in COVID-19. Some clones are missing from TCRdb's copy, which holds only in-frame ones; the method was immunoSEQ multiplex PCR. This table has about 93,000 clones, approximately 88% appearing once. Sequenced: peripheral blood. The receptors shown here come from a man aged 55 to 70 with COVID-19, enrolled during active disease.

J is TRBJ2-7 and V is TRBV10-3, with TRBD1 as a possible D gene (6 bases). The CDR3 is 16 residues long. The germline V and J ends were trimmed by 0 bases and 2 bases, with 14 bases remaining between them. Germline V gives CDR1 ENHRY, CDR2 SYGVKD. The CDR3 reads CAISESFTGSPYEQYF. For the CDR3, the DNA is TGTGCCATCAGTGAGTCATTCACAGGGAGCCCCTACGAGCAGTACTTC.

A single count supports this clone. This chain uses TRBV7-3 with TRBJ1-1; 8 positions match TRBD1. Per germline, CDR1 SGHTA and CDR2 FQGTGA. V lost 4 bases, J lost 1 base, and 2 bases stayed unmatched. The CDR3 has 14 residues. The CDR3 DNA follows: TGTGCCAGCAGCTCACAGGGGGGGAACACTGAAGCTTTCTTT. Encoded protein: CASSSQGGNTEAFF.

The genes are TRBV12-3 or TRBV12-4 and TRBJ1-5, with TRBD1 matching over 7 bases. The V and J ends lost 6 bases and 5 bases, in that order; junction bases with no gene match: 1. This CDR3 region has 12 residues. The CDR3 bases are TGTGCCAGCAGAGGGGGCGATCAGCCCCAGCATTTT. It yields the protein CASRGGDQPQHF.

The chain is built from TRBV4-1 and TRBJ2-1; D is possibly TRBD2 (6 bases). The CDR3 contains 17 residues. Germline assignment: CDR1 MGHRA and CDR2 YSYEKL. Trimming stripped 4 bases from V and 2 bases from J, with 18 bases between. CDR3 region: CASSPALAQVPYNEQFF. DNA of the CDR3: TGCGCCAGCAGCCCAGCACTAGCCCAAGTACCCTACAATGAGCAGTTCTTC.

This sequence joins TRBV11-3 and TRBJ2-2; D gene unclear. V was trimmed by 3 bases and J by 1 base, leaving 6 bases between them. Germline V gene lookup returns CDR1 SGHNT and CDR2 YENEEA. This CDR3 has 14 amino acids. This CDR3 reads CASSLKQNTGELFF. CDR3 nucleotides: TGTGCCAGCAGCTTGAAGCAGAACACCGGGGAGCTGTTTTTT. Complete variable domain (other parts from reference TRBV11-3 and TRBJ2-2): EAGVVQSPRYKIIEKKQPVAFWCNPISGHNTLYWYLQNLGQGPELLIRYENEEAVDDSQLPKDRFSAERLKGVDSTLKIQPAELGDSAVYLCASSLKQNTGELFFGEGSRLTVL.

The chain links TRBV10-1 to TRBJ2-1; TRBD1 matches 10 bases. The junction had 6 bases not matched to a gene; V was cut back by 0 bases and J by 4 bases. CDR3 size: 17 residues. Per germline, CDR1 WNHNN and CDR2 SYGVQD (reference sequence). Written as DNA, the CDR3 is TGCGCCAGCAGTGAGTCGCCGGGACAGGGGCAATACAATGAGCAGTTCTTC. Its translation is CASSESPGQGQYNEQFF.

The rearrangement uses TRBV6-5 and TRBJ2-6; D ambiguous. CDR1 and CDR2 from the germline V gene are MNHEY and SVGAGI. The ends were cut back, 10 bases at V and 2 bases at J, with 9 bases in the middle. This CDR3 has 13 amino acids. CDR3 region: CATIKPGANVLTF. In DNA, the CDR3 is TGTGCCACCATTAAGCCTGGGGCCAACGTCCTGACTTTC.

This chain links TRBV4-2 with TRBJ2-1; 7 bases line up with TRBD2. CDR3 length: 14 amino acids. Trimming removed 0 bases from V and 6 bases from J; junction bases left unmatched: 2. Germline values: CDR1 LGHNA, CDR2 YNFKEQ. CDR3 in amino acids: CASSQDPGGNEQFF. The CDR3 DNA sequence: TGTGCCAGCAGCCAAGACCCGGGGGGCAATGAGCAGTTCTTC.

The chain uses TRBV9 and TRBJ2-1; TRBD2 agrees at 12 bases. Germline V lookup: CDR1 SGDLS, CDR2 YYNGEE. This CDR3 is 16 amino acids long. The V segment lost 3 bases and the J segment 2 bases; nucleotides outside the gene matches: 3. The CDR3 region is CASSGGLAGTYNEQFF. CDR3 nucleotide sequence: TGTGCCAGCAGCGGGGGACTAGCGGGCACCTACAATGAGCAGTTCTTC. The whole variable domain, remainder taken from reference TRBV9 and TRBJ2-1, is DSGVTQTPKHLITATGQRVTLRCSPRSGDLSVYWYQQSLDQGLQFLIQYYNGEERAKGNILERFSAQQFPDLHSELNLSSLELGDSALYFCASSGGLAGTYNEQFFGPGTRLTVL.

The DNA for the CDR3 is TGTGCCAGCTCACCTGCTTCGGACAGAAGCTACACCTTC. As protein: CASSPASDRSYTF. V usage is TRBV18 and J usage is TRBJ1-2; TRBD1 might be the D (6 bases). Germline values: CDR1 KGHSH, CDR2 LQKENI. V was clipped by 3 bases and J by 9 bases, with 14 bases between them. CDR3 length: 13 amino acids.

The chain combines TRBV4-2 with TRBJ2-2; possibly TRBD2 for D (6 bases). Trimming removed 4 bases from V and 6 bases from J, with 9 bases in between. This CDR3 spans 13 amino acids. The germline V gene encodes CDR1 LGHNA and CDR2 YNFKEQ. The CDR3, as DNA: TGTGCCAGCAGCCCGACTAGGTCCGGGGAGCTGTTTTTT. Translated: CASSPTRSGELFF.

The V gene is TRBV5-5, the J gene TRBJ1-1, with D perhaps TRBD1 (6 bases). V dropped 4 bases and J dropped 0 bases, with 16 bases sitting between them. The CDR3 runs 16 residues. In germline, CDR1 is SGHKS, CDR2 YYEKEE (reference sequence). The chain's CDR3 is CASSPLPTGMNTEAFF. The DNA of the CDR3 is TGTGCCAGCAGCCCCCTCCCTACAGGGATGAACACTGAAGCTTTCTTT.

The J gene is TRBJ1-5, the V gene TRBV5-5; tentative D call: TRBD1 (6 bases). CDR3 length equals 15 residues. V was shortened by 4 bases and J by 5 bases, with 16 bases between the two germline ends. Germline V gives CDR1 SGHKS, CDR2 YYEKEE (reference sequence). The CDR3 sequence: CASSLAGTSDQPQHF. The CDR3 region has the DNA TGTGCCAGCAGCCTAGCCGGGACATCTGATCAGCCCCAGCATTTT. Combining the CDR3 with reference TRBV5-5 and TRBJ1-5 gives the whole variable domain DAGVTQSPTHLIKTRGQQVTLRCSPISGHKSVSWYQQVLGQGPQFIFQYYEKEERGRGNFPDRFSARQFPNYSSELNVNALLLGDSALYLCASSLAGTSDQPQHFGDGTRLSIL.

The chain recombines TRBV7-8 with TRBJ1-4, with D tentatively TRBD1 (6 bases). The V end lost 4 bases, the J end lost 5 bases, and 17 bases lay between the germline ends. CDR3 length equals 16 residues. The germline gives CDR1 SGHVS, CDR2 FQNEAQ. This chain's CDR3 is CASSSTGRTENEKLFF. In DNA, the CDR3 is TGTGCCAGCAGCTCCACGGGTAGGACAGAGAATGAAAAACTGTTTTTT.

CDR3 loop: CATSTPAAGITYEQYF. The DNA for the CDR3 is TGTGCCACCAGCACTCCTGCGGCGGGTATAACCTACGAGCAGTACTTC. The rearrangement joins TRBV15 to TRBJ2-7; D is possibly TRBD2 (5 bases). Germline V gene lookup returns CDR1 LNHNV and CDR2 YYDKDF (reference sequence). The V and J ends lost 4 bases and 2 bases respectively, with 18 bases between them. The CDR3 has 16 amino acids. The complete variable domain, with remaining parts taken from reference TRBV15 and TRBJ2-7, reads DAMVIQNPRYQVTQFGKPVTLSCSQTLNHNVMYWYQQKSSQAPKLLFHYYDKDFNNEADTPDNFQSRRPNTSFCFLDIRSPGLGDTAMYLCATSTPAAGITYEQYFGPGTRLTVT.